These 13 T cell receptor beta chains originate from one sample sequenced in a study of regulatory T cells in long-lasting Graves disease. Time point noted: newly diagnosed GD, antithyroid drugs for less than 3 months. The TCR library used RNA extracted from PBMCs. Sequencing libraries for TCR beta were prepared with iRepertoire HTBI primers and Arm-PCR of CDR3 regions. A single record per CDR3 protein comes from TCRdb applying MiXCR to the multiplex PCR reads. This sample has 400,000 to 500,000 distinct CDR3 sequences, with 15% to 20% found just once. The data also belong to a second study, concerning T cells in Graves' hyperthyroidism and ophthalmopathy.

The sequenced sample was peripheral blood mononuclear cells (PBMCs), obtained at new diagnosis, from a patient treated with antithyroid drugs. The receptors originated from a woman younger than 30 with Graves disease.

Ten or more counts support this clonotype. The gene calls are TRBV2 and TRBJ2-7; TRBD2 is a possible D gene (6 bases). This CDR3 is 13 amino acids long. The ends were cut back, 7 bases at V and 4 bases at J, with 14 bases in the middle. The germline V gene encodes CDR1 SNHLY and CDR2 FYNNEI. CDR3 nucleotides: TGTGCCAGCAATGGACTAACATATTACGAGCAGTACTTC. It specifies CASNGLTYYEQYF. Looking up the rest from reference TRBV2 and TRBJ2-7 gives the full variable domain: EPEVTQTPSHQVTQMGQEVILRCVPISNHLYFYWYRQILGQKVEFLVSFYNNEISEKSEIFDDQFSVERPDGSNFTLKIRSTKLEDSAMYFCASNGLTYYEQYFGPGTRLTVT.

This clonotype was seen many times. The chain uses TRBV12-3 or TRBV12-4 and TRBJ2-1; D is possibly TRBD2 (5 bases). The CDR3 loop spans 14 amino acids. V was shortened by 6 bases and J by 6 bases, with 15 bases between the two germline ends. In DNA, the CDR3 is TGTGCCAGCAGCCCCCCCGGCGGGTTCAATGAGCAGTTCTTC. Encoded protein: CASSPPGGFNEQFF.

The genes are TRBV6-1 and TRBJ2-2; tentatively, D is TRBD1 or TRBD2 (5 bases each). Germline V CDR1 and CDR2: MNHNS, SASEGT. Trimming shortened V by 5 bases and J by 5 bases, and 12 bases separated the two germline ends. The CDR3 has 14 residues. CDR3 region: CASSHGTATGELFF. CDR3 DNA: TGTGCCAGCAGTCATGGGACGGCGACCGGGGAGCTGTTTTTT.

This clonotype was seen only a few times. V is TRBV29-1 and J is TRBJ2-7; 7 nucleotides line up with TRBD1. With V trimmed by 6 bases and J by 0 bases, 2 bases remained unmatched. The CDR3 totals 12 residues. The germline gives CDR1 SQVTM, CDR2 ANQGSEA. The CDR3 spells CSVRQGSYEQYF. The CDR3 region has the DNA TGCAGCGTACGACAGGGCTCCTACGAGCAGTACTTC.

The J gene is TRBJ2-3, the V gene TRBV28; 15 nucleotides align to TRBD2. Trimming took 6 bases from V and 2 from J; bases not matched to a gene: 12. CDR1 is MDHEN, CDR2 SYDVKM, per germline. This CDR3 spans 19 amino acids. CDR3 region: CASRYPTGTSGRTTDTQYF. The CDR3, as DNA: TGTGCCAGCAGATACCCTACCGGGACTAGCGGGAGGACCACAGATACGCAGTATTTT.

In DNA, the CDR3 is TGTGCCAGCAGTTCGGGACAGGGTCTAGACGAGCAGTACTTC. Translated, it gives CASSSGQGLDEQYF. This chain links TRBV6-5 with TRBJ2-7; 9 bases agree with TRBD1. The CDR3 runs 14 residues. CDR1 and CDR2 (germline): MNHEY, SVGAGI. V was pared by 4 bases and J by 5 bases, with 6 bases of the junction left unmatched.

This clonotype was counted at least ten times. This sequence joins TRBV20-1 and TRBJ2-3; TRBD2 matches 10 bases. CDR1 is DFQATT and CDR2 is SNEGSKA in the germline V gene (reference sequence). This CDR3 contains 15 residues. With V trimmed by 6 bases and J by 9 bases, 15 bases remained unmatched. For the CDR3, the DNA is TGCAGTGCCAGTGGGATGGCTAGCGGGAGAGGGACGCAGTATTTT. Residues: CSASGMASGRGTQYF.

This clonotype was found a few times. CDR3 nucleotide sequence: TGCGCCAGCAGACAGGCAACTAATGAAAAACTGTTTTTT. Protein sequence: CASRQATNEKLFF. The J gene is TRBJ1-4, the V gene TRBV5-1; D might be TRBD1 (5 bases). CDR3 length: 13 amino acids. V lost 5 bases to trimming and J lost 0 bases, with 5 bases between them. From germline, CDR1 is SGHRS and CDR2 YFSETQ.

The chain recombines TRBV20-1 with TRBJ2-6; TRBD1 matches at 7 bases. Germline V gives CDR1 DFQATT, CDR2 SNEGSKA (reference sequence). The CDR3 runs to 16 residues. The V segment lost 6 bases and the J segment 1 base; nucleotides outside the gene matches: 9. The chain's CDR3 is CSARGRSRSGANVLTF. The CDR3 coding sequence is TGCAGTGCAAGGGGGCGGTCCCGGTCTGGGGCCAACGTCCTGACTTTC.

This clonotype was counted many times. The rearrangement joins TRBV7-3 to TRBJ2-6; 8 bases match TRBD1. V shed 5 bases, J shed 0 bases, and the junction held 6 bases outside the gene matches. CDR1 and CDR2 from the germline V gene are SGHTA and FQGTGA. The CDR3 consists of 17 residues. The CDR3 sequence is CASSPGTGLSGANVLTF. The CDR3 DNA is TGTGCCAGCAGCCCCGGGACAGGCCTCTCTGGGGCCAACGTCCTGACTTTC.

The chain uses TRBV6-1 and TRBJ2-7; unclear D gene. The CDR3 covers 14 residues. CDR1 is MNHNS and CDR2 is SASEGT in the germline V gene. V was pared by 5 bases and J by 2 bases, with 13 bases between. The CDR3 is CASSNPGSAYEQYF. The CDR3, as DNA: TGTGCCAGCAGTAACCCAGGTTCTGCCTACGAGCAGTACTTC.

The chain couples TRBV11-1 to TRBJ1-4, with a weak D call TRBD1 (5 bases). The V end lost 5 bases, the J end lost 5 bases, and 15 bases lay between the germline ends. The CDR3 has 15 amino acids. The germline CDR1 and CDR2 sequences are SGHAT and FQDESV (reference sequence). CDR3 DNA: TGTGCCAGCAGCCGCACCGGGACCCAAAATGAAAAACTGTTTTTT. As protein: CASSRTGTQNEKLFF.

This clonotype was found many times. This sequence joins TRBV12-3 or TRBV12-4 and TRBJ2-7; D may be TRBD2 (6 bases). The CDR3 runs to 18 residues. V shed 3 bases and J shed 5 bases, with 26 bases lying between them. CDR3 coding DNA: TGTGCCAGCAGTTTGTGGTCAACTAGCACGAACAATAAGAACGAGCAGTACTTC. Amino acids: CASSLWSTSTNNKNEQYF.